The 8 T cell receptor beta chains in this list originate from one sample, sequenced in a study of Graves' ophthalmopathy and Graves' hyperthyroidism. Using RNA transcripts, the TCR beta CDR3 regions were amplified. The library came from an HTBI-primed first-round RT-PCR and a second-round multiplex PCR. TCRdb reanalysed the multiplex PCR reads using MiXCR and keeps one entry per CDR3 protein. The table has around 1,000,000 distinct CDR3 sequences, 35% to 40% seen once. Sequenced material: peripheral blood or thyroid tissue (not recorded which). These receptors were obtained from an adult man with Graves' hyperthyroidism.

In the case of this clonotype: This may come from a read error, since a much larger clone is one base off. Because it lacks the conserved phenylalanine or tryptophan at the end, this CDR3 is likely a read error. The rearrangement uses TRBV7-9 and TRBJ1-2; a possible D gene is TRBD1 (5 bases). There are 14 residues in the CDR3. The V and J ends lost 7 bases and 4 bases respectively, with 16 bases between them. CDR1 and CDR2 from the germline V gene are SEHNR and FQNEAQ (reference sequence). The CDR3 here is CASINEGEIYGYTL. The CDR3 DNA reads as TGTGCCAGCATCAATGAAGGGGAGATCTATGGCTACACCCTC.

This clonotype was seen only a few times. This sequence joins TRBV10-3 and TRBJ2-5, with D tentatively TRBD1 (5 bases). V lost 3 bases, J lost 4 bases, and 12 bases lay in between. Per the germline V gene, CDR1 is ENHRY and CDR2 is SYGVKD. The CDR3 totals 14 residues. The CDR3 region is CAISEGVLGETQYF. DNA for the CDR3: TGTGCCATCAGTGAAGGGGTGTTAGGAGAGACCCAGTACTTC.

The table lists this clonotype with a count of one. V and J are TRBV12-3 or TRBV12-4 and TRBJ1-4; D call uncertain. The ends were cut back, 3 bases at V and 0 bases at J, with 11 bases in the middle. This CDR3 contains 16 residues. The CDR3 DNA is TGTGCCAGCAGTTTCTCCTACGGGGCAACTAATGAAAAACTGTTTTTT. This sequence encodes CASSFSYGATNEKLFF.

CDR3 DNA sequence: TGTGCCATCAGTGAGTCGTCCGGAGTGATTGGTCAGCCCCAGCATTTT. It is translated as CAISESSGVIGQPQHF. This chain uses TRBV10-3 with TRBJ1-5; D gene unclear. Per the germline V gene, CDR1 is ENHRY and CDR2 is SYGVKD. The germline V and J ends were trimmed by 0 bases and 6 bases, with 15 bases remaining between them. This CDR3 spans 16 amino acids.

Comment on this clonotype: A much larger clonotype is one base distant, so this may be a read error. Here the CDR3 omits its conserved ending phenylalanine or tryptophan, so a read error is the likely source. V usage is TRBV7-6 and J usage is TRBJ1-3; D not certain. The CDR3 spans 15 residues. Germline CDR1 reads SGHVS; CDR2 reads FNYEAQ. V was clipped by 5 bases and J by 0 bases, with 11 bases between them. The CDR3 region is CASSIDGVSGNTIYV. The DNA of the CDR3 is TGTGCCAGCAGCATAGACGGTGTCTCTGGAAACACCATATATGTT.

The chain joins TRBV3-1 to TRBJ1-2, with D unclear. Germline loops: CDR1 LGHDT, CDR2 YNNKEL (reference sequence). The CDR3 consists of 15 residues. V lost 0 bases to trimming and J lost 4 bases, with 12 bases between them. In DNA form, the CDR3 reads TGTGCCAGCAGCCAAGATCCGGAGGCTACCTATGGCTACACCTTC. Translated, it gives CASSQDPEATYGYTF.

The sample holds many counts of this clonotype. The CDR3 sequence: CASSRDVWGLNAEQYF. CDR3 DNA: TGCGCCAGCAGTAGGGACGTATGGGGTTTAAACGCCGAGCAGTACTTC. The V gene is TRBV10-2, the J gene TRBJ2-7, with D perhaps assigned TRBD1 or TRBD2 (5 bases each). Germline lookup yields CDR1 WSHSY and CDR2 SAAADI. The CDR3 loop spans 16 amino acids. V dropped 5 bases and J dropped 6 bases, with 23 bases sitting between them.

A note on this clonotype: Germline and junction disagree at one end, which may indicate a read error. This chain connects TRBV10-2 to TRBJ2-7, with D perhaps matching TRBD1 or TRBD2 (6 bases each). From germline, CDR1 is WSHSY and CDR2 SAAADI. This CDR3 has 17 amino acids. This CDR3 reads CTSSEGGTRSGSYEQYF. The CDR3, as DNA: TGCACCAGCAGTGAGGGGGGCACAAGATCAGGGAGCTACGAGCAGTACTTC.